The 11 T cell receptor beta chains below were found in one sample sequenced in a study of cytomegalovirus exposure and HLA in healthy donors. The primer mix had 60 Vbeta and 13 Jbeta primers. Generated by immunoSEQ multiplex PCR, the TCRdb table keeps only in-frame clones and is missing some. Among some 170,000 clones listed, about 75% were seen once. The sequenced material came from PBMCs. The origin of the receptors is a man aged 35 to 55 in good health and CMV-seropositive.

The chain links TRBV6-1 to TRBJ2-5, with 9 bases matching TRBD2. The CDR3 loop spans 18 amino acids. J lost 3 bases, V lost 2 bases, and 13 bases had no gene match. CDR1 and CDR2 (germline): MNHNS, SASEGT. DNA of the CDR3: TGTGCCAGCAGTGAATCTCGTAATAGCGGGAGTGGAGAAGAGACCCAGTACTTC. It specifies CASSESRNSGSGEETQYF.

The DNA of the CDR3 is TGTGCCAGCAGTGAAGCGGCGGGACAGGGAGTTGCCTATGGCTACACCTTC. Translating it yields CASSEAAGQGVAYGYTF. The genes are TRBV6-1 and TRBJ1-2; 9 bases are shared with TRBD1. V shed 0 bases and J 4 bases; nucleotides not matched to a gene: 9. Germline V gene lookup returns CDR1 MNHNS and CDR2 SASEGT. This CDR3 region has 17 residues.

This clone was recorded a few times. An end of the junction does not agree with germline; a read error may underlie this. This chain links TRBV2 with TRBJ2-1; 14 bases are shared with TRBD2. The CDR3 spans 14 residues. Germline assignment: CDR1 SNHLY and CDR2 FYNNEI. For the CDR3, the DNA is TGTGCCAGCAGAGGAGGGACTAGCGGGAGCGTCCGGGTCTTC. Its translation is CASRGGTSGSVRVF.

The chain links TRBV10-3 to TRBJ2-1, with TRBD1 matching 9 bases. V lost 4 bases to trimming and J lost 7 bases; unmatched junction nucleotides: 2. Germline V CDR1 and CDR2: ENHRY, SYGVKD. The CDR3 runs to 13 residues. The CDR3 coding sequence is TGTGCCATCAGTGGGACAGGGGTGAATGAGCAGTTCTTC. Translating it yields CAISGTGVNEQFF.

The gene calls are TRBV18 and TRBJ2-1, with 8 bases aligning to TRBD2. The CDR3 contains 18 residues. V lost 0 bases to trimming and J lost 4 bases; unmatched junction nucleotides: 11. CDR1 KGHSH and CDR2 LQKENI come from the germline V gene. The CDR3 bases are TGTGCCAGCTCACCACCGGTTTTTGCGGGAGGAATGTACAATGAGCAGTTCTTC. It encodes CASSPPVFAGGMYNEQFF. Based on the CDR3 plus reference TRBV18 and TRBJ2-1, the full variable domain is NAGVMQNPRHLVRRRGQEARLRCSPMKGHSHVYWYRQLPEEGLKFMVYLQKENIIDESGMPKERFSAEFPKEGPSILRIQQVVRGDSAAYFCASSPPVFAGGMYNEQFFGPGTRLTVL.

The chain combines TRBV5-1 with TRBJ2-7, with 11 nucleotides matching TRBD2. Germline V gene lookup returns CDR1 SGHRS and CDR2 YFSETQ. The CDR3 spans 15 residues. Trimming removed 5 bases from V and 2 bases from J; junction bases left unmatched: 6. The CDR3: CASSPGTSGPYEQYF. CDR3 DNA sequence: TGCGCCAGCAGTCCCGGGACTAGCGGACCCTACGAGCAGTACTTC.

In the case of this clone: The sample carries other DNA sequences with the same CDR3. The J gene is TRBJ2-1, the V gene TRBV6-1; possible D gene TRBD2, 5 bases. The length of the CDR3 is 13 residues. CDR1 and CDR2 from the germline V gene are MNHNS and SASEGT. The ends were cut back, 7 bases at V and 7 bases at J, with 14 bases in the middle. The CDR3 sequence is CASTGNYNNEQFF. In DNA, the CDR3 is TGTGCCAGCACGGGGAACTACAATAATGAGCAGTTCTTC.

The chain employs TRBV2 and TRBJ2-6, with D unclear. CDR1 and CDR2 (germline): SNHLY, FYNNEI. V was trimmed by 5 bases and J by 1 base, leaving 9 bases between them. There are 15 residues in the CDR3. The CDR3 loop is CASSLRASGANVLTF. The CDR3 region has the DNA TGTGCCAGCAGTTTACGCGCTTCTGGGGCCAACGTCCTGACTTTC.

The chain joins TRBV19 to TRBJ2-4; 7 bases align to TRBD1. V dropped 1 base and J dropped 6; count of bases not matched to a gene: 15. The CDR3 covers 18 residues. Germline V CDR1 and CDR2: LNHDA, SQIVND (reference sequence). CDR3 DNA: TGTGCCAGTAGTATAGGTCCGGGACAGTTATCCCAGGTAAACATTCAGTACTTC. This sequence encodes CASSIGPGQLSQVNIQYF.

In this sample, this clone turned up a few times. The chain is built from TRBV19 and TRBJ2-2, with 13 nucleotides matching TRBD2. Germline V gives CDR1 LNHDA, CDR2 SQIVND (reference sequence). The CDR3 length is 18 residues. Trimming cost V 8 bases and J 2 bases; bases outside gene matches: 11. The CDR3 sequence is CASRNEGLAGPNTGELFF. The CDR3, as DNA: TGTGCCAGTCGAAACGAGGGACTAGCGGGACCAAACACCGGGGAGCTGTTTTTT.

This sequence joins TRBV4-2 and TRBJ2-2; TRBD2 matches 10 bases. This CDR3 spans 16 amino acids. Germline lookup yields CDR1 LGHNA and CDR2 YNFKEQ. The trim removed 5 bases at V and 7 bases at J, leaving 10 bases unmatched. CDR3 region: CASSAQTSGQGGELFF. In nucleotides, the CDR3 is TGTGCCAGCAGCGCCCAGACTAGCGGGCAGGGCGGGGAGCTGTTTTTT.